One and the same sample provided the 30 T cell receptor beta chains below, sequenced in a study of T cell responses to AZD1222 COVID-19 vaccine. Generated by immunoSEQ multiplex PCR, the TCRdb table keeps only in-frame clones and is missing some. Of about 93,000 clones listed, around 85% are singletons. The sample here was peripheral blood, taken on day 0 of AZD1222 vaccination. The receptors were sampled from an adult in good health.

As DNA, the CDR3 is TGTGCCAGCTCACCCCAACGGCAGGGGATCACCGGGGAGCTGTTTTTT. It specifies CASSPQRQGITGELFF. The chain combines TRBV18 with TRBJ2-2; D perhaps matches TRBD1 (6 bases). V gave up 3 bases and J gave up 4 bases, with 15 bases separating them. CDR3 length: 16 amino acids. Germline V CDR1 and CDR2: KGHSH, LQKENI.

In this sample, this clone turned up once. The rearrangement links TRBV5-4 to TRBJ2-1; D gene ambiguous. This CDR3 has 17 amino acids. The V end lost 3 bases, the J end lost 3 bases, and 19 bases lay between the germline ends. The germline V gene encodes CDR1 SGHNT and CDR2 YYREEE (reference sequence). The CDR3 protein is CASSSASGPRGYNEQFF. CDR3 coding DNA: TGTGCCAGCAGCTCCGCGTCTGGCCCTAGAGGCTACAATGAGCAGTTCTTC.

This sequence joins TRBV7-9 and TRBJ1-1; TRBD1 matches at 8 bases. The CDR3 consists of 14 residues. V dropped 7 bases and J dropped 5; count of bases not matched to a gene: 9. Per germline, CDR1 SEHNR and CDR2 FQNEAQ (reference sequence). CDR3 sequence reads: CASTLDRVGTEAFF. The CDR3 DNA follows: TGTGCCAGCACCCTGGACAGGGTAGGGACTGAAGCTTTCTTT.

This clone has a single count. The chain combines TRBV11-2 with TRBJ2-7; 8 bases fit TRBD2. The CDR3 spans 18 residues. After removal of 5 bases from V and 2 bases from J, the junction contained 17 bases not matched to a gene. Per germline, CDR1 SGHAT and CDR2 FQNNGV. CDR3 region: CASSLPAPSGGVTYEQYF. Here the CDR3 DNA reads TGTGCCAGCAGCCTCCCGGCCCCCTCGGGGGGGGTAACCTACGAGCAGTACTTC.

This clone was seen a handful of times. The chain links TRBV7-9 to TRBJ1-4; TRBD1 might be the D (5 bases). The germline V gene encodes CDR1 SEHNR and CDR2 FQNEAQ (reference sequence). The CDR3 covers 14 residues. V shed 6 bases and J shed 8 bases, with 16 bases lying between them. The CDR3 DNA sequence: TGTGCCAGCAGTCCTCGGGACGCTGCGGAAAAACTGTTTTTT. As protein: CASSPRDAAEKLFF. Based on the CDR3 plus reference TRBV7-9 and TRBJ1-4, the full variable domain is DTGVSQNPRHKITKRGQNVTFRCDPISEHNRLYWYRQTLGQGPEFLTYFQNEAQLEKSRLLSDRFSAERPKGSFSTLEIQRTEQGDSAMYLCASSPRDAAEKLFFGSGTQLSVL.

V and J are TRBV6-6 and TRBJ1-6; D ambiguous. This CDR3 spans 13 amino acids. Between the trimmed V and J ends, which lost 0 bases and 7 bases, there was a span of 4 bases. CDR1 and CDR2 from the germline V gene are MNHNY and SVGAGI (reference sequence). CDR3 sequence reads: CASSYSLNSPLHF. The CDR3 DNA reads as TGTGCCAGCAGTTACTCGTTAAATTCACCCCTCCACTTT.

The J gene is TRBJ2-1, the V gene TRBV18; D uncertain. Deletions cut 3 bases from V and 7 bases from J, with 10 bases between. Germline V lookup: CDR1 KGHSH, CDR2 LQKENI. The CDR3 runs to 13 residues. The DNA of the CDR3 is TGTGCCAGCTCACCTATCATGATTAATGAGCAGTTCTTC. Encoded protein: CASSPIMINEQFF.

The V call is TRBV5-6, the J call TRBJ2-2, with D perhaps TRBD2 (5 bases). Germline CDR1 reads SGHDT; CDR2 reads YYEEEE. V dropped 0 bases and J dropped 5 bases, with 14 bases sitting between them. There are 16 residues in the CDR3. The CDR3 region is CASSLDGDWWTGELFF. DNA for the CDR3: TGTGCCAGCAGCTTGGACGGGGATTGGTGGACCGGGGAGCTGTTTTTT.

This clone has only one observation. CDR3 residues: CASSPRQGQGEPQHF. CDR3 coding DNA: TGTGCCAGCAGCCCTCGACAGGGCCAGGGGGAGCCCCAGCATTTT. The rearrangement uses TRBV21-1 and TRBJ1-5; the table gives TRBD1 as D, unverified against the DNA. TRBV21-1 is a known pseudogene. The CDR3 is 15 amino acids.

V and J are TRBV7-2 and TRBJ2-3; D gene unclear. This CDR3 spans 13 amino acids. The V and J ends lost 5 bases and 0 bases respectively, with 6 bases between them. The germline gives CDR1 SGHTA, CDR2 FQGNSA. As DNA, the CDR3 is TGTGCCAGCAGCGCTGGCAGCACAGATACGCAGTATTTT. Translating gives CASSAGSTDTQYF.

This chain connects TRBV7-7 to TRBJ2-5; a possible D gene is TRBD2 (7 bases). There are 13 residues in the CDR3. With 5 bases removed from V and 3 bases from J, the gap between germline ends came to 10 bases. In germline, CDR1 is SSHAT, CDR2 FNYEAQ (reference sequence). CDR3 DNA sequence: TGTGCCAGCAGCCAAGGGGGGGAAGAGACCCAGTACTTC. As protein: CASSQGGEETQYF.

The rearrangement links TRBV4-2 to TRBJ1-2; no firm D call. The V end lost 1 base, the J end lost 8 bases, and 14 bases lay between the germline ends. This CDR3 comprises 14 residues. Germline V gene sequence: CDR1 LGHNA, CDR2 YNFKEQ. CDR3 region: CASSQVLSGGGYTF. In DNA, the CDR3 is TGTGCCAGCAGCCAAGTGCTTTCGGGTGGAGGCTACACCTTC.

The chain couples TRBV11-3 to TRBJ2-4; 12 bases line up with TRBD2. J was trimmed by 0 bases and V by 11 bases; bases with no gene match: 14. The germline V gene has CDR1 SGHNT and CDR2 YENEEA. The CDR3 has 18 residues. The CDR3 here is CAPSASGRARAAKNIQYF. The CDR3, as DNA: TGTGCCCCTTCCGCTAGCGGGAGGGCCAGGGCAGCCAAAAACATTCAGTACTTC.

The chain has TRBV7-3 and TRBJ2-3; the D gene is possibly TRBD1 (6 bases). The V gene lost 5 bases and the J gene lost 0 bases, with 12 bases spanning the gap. Germline CDR1 is SGHTA and CDR2 is FQGTGA. The CDR3 is 15 amino acids. The CDR3 region is CASSRDRTSTDTQYF. In DNA, the CDR3 is TGTGCCAGCAGCCGCGACAGGACTAGCACAGATACGCAGTATTTT.

The chain couples TRBV4-1 to TRBJ2-7; TRBD2 matches 7 bases. With V trimmed by 4 bases and J by 3 bases, 12 bases remained unmatched. CDR1 MGHRA and CDR2 YSYEKL come from the germline V gene. The length of the CDR3 is 16 residues. The CDR3 loop reads CASSPFTASGSYEQYF. CDR3 DNA sequence: TGCGCCAGCAGCCCCTTCACGGCTAGCGGAAGCTACGAGCAGTACTTC.

The J gene is TRBJ1-1, the V gene TRBV18, with TRBD1 matching over 8 bases. The CDR3 sequence is 14 residues long. J gave up 5 bases and V 2 bases, and 4 bases lay outside the gene matches. Germline V gene data show CDR1 as KGHSH and CDR2 as LQKENI. The CDR3 bases are TGTGCCAGCTCACCAGAGACAGGGGTTACTGAAGCTTTCTTT. It encodes CASSPETGVTEAFF.

This chain uses TRBV5-4 with TRBJ1-1; D gene ambiguous. Germline values: CDR1 SGHNT, CDR2 YYREEE (reference sequence). Trimming removed 6 bases from V and 1 base from J, with 13 bases in between. CDR3 length: 14 amino acids. CDR3 loop: CASKRGHQNTEAFF. In DNA, the CDR3 is TGTGCCAGCAAACGAGGGCACCAGAACACTGAAGCTTTCTTT. The variable domain in full, completed from reference TRBV5-4 and TRBJ1-1, reads ETGVTQSPTHLIKTRGQQVTLRCSSQSGHNTVSWYQQALGQGPQFIFQYYREEENGRGNFPPRFSGLQFPNYSSELNVNALELDDSALYLCASKRGHQNTEAFFGQGTRLTVV.

The chain's CDR3 is CAWSVGSLANPYNEQFF. CDR3 DNA: TGTGCCTGGAGTGTAGGATCTCTGGCTAACCCTTACAATGAGCAGTTCTTC. The chain employs TRBV30 and TRBJ2-1, with D hard to call. The length of the CDR3 is 17 residues. Per germline, CDR1 GTSNPN and CDR2 SVGIG (reference sequence). Trimming cost V 0 bases and J 4 bases, with 19 bases left between them.

The chain carries TRBV4-1 and TRBJ2-2; TRBD2 agrees at 16 bases. J lost 3 bases, V lost 0 bases, and 7 bases had no gene match. The CDR3 has 20 amino acids. Looked up from germline, CDR1 is MGHRA and CDR2 is YSYEKL. CDR3 in DNA: TGCGCCAGCAGCCAAGATGCCGGGACTAGCGGGAGGGTATACACCGGGGAGCTGTTTTTT. Translated: CASSQDAGTSGRVYTGELFF.

The rearrangement links TRBV18 to TRBJ1-1, with a weak D call TRBD1 (5 bases). Trimming pared 1 base from V and 0 bases from J, leaving 9 bases between. CDR1 KGHSH and CDR2 LQKENI come from the germline V gene. The CDR3 totals 15 residues. The CDR3 protein is CASSPLGTLNTEAFF. CDR3 bases: TGTGCCAGCTCACCACTCGGGACCTTGAACACTGAAGCTTTCTTT.

The genes are TRBV27 and TRBJ2-3; no clear D gene. V was pared by 2 bases and J by 1 base, with 10 bases between. CDR3 length: 15 amino acids. Germline V gene lookup returns CDR1 MNHEY and CDR2 SMNVEV (reference sequence). Written as DNA, the CDR3 is TGTGCCAGCAGTTTAAGTGGGTATGGCACAGATACGCAGTATTTT. Protein product: CASSLSGYGTDTQYF.

The chain carries TRBV7-3 and TRBJ2-3; D is uncertain. CDR3 length: 14 amino acids. Germline loops: CDR1 SGHTA, CDR2 FQGTGA. V was cut by 5 bases and J by 6 bases, with 15 bases left in between. The CDR3, as DNA: TGTGCCAGCAGCGCAAGGGTATTCCCCGATACGCAGTATTTT. It encodes CASSARVFPDTQYF.

This chain joins TRBV19 and TRBJ1-1, with 7 bases identical to TRBD1. J lost 0 bases, V lost 3 bases, and 4 bases had no gene match. The CDR3 has 15 residues. Per germline, CDR1 LNHDA and CDR2 SQIVND (reference sequence). CDR3 nucleotides: TGTGCCAGTAGTATCCCGACAGGGATGAACACTGAAGCTTTCTTT. It encodes CASSIPTGMNTEAFF.

This clone was seen a single time. This chain joins TRBV7-2 and TRBJ2-7, with D possibly TRBD1 on 6 matching bases. Germline V CDR1 and CDR2: SGHTA, FQGNSA. This CDR3 has 14 amino acids. V gave up 5 bases and J gave up 0 bases, with 11 bases separating them. In nucleotides, the CDR3 is TGTGCCAGCAGCCCCCGACAGGTCTCCTACGAGCAGTACTTC. This translates into CASSPRQVSYEQYF.

V gene TRBV7-9 combines with J gene TRBJ1-5; D is undetermined. This CDR3 contains 16 residues. In germline, CDR1 is SEHNR, CDR2 FQNEAQ (reference sequence). V was cut by 7 bases and J by 6 bases, with 22 bases left in between. Here the CDR3 reads CASTSSKGVRPQPQHF. The DNA of the CDR3 is TGTGCCAGCACCTCTTCGAAGGGCGTTCGGCCTCAGCCCCAGCATTTT.

This chain connects TRBV5-4 to TRBJ1-1; 7 nucleotides agree with TRBD1. Germline-derived CDR1 and CDR2 are SGHNT and YYREEE (reference sequence). CDR3 length equals 14 residues. The V gene end was trimmed by 3 bases and the J gene end by 0 bases; junction bases not matched to a gene: 2. CDR3 in amino acids: CASSWDRLNTEAFF. The CDR3 nucleotides are TGTGCCAGCAGCTGGGACAGACTGAACACTGAAGCTTTCTTT.

This clone was seen a handful of times. The chain recombines TRBV9 with TRBJ1-1; TRBD1 agrees at 10 bases. This CDR3 spans 15 amino acids. J was trimmed by 4 bases and V by 0 bases; bases with no gene match: 3. CDR1 is SGDLS, CDR2 YYNGEE, per germline. CDR3 DNA: TGTGCCAGCAGCGTAGGGTGGACAGGGGGCACTGAAGCTTTCTTT. It yields the protein CASSVGWTGGTEAFF.

The chain has TRBV4-1 and TRBJ2-5; 8 nucleotides agree with TRBD2. This CDR3 spans 13 amino acids. With V trimmed by 4 bases and J by 3 bases, 1 base remained unmatched. Germline loops: CDR1 MGHRA, CDR2 YSYEKL. The CDR3 DNA reads as TGCGCCAGCAGCCGAGCGGGAGAAGAGACCCAGTACTTC. Translating gives CASSRAGEETQYF.

This chain uses TRBV28 with TRBJ2-1, with D unresolved. The CDR3 contains 14 residues. Per the germline V gene, CDR1 is MDHEN and CDR2 is SYDVKM. V lost 3 bases, J lost 3 bases, and 9 bases lay in between. The CDR3 DNA follows: TGTGCCAGCAGTTTGGGCCGGAACTACAATGAGCAGTTCTTC. It is translated as CASSLGRNYNEQFF.

The chain joins TRBV29-1 to TRBJ1-3; D call uncertain. Germline CDR1 SQVTM, CDR2 ANQGSEA. This CDR3 region has 13 residues. V lost 4 bases and J lost 5, with 12 bases in between. In nucleotides, the CDR3 is TGCAGCGTTGTCGAGGGAGCGCGAAACACCATATATTTT. Translating it yields CSVVEGARNTIYF. The full variable domain, completed using reference TRBV29-1 and TRBJ1-3, is SAVISQKPSRDICQRGTSLTIQCQVDSQVTMMFWYRQQPGQSLTLIATANQGSEATYESGFVIDKFPISRPNLTFSTLTVSNMSPEDSSIYLCSVVEGARNTIYFGEGSWLTVV.